This T cell receptor (beta chain) came from a study of T cells expressing NK-cell markers. About the research overall: Investigators obtained TCR beta repertoires from sorted CD3+CD56+NKG2C+, CD3+CD56+NKG2C- and CD3+CD56-NKG2C+ T cells. HCMV seropositivity characterized most of the eight sequenced donors, and seronegativity one.

Production of TCR beta cDNA relied on 5'RACE template switching with UMIs. TCRdb reprocessed the 5' RACE reads, with one entry per CDR3 protein and no DNA. Its table lists about 460,000 distinct CDR3 sequences. Study conclusions and caveats: In four donors, dominant clonotypes made up about 28.3-65% of CD3+CD56-NKG2C+ cells.

Worth noting for this clonotype: Its antigen is undetermined.

Looked up from germline, CDR1 is MGHRA and CDR2 is YSYEKL. CDR3 length equals 13 residues. Sequenced sample: blood T cells: a sorted CD56 or NKG2C T cell subset, CD4+ or CD8+ T cells, or bulk PBMC T cells (not recorded which). The chain employs TRBV4-1 and TRBJ2-1; TCRdb gives TRBD2 as the D gene, but with no DNA this cannot be confirmed. This TCR was recovered from a woman aged 45 to 65 in good health. CDR3 protein: CASSQAGENEQFF.